Below, 23 T cell receptor beta chains from the same sample are listed, as sequenced in a study of blood T cell repertoires in COVID-19. Libraries were prepared by immunoSEQ multiplex PCR; TCRdb keeps only in-frame clonotypes and omits some of them. Of 250,000 to 350,000 clones listed, about 88% are singletons. Specimen: peripheral blood. The receptors were gathered from a woman aged 55-70 years with acute or convalescent COVID-19.

J is TRBJ2-1 and V is TRBV5-1; 8 bases agree with TRBD2. With 5 bases clipped from V and 8 bases from J, the junction kept 9 bases outside the gene matches. The germline V gene has CDR1 SGHRS and CDR2 YFSETQ. This CDR3 region has 14 residues. This CDR3 is CASSPSGSNYEQFF. The CDR3 DNA reads as TGCGCCAGCAGTCCCAGCGGGAGTAACTATGAGCAGTTCTTC. The full variable domain, its missing parts supplied by reference TRBV5-1 and TRBJ2-1, is KAGVTQTPRYLIKTRGQQVTLSCSPISGHRSVSWYQQTPGQGLQFLFEYFSETQRNKGNFPGRFSGRQFSNSRSEMNVSTLELGDSALYLCASSPSGSNYEQFFGPGTRLTVL.

The chain employs TRBV29-1 and TRBJ2-7; 8 positions match TRBD1. Looked up from germline, CDR1 is SQVTM and CDR2 is ANQGSEA. The CDR3 covers 12 residues. V shed 8 bases and J 2 bases; nucleotides not matched to a gene: 5. CDR3 nucleotides: TGCAGCATACAGGACAGGGCCTACGAGCAGTACTTC. It translates to CSIQDRAYEQYF.

J is TRBJ2-5 and V is TRBV6-5; D is perhaps TRBD1 (6 bases). The CDR3 is 14 residues long. V gave up 4 bases and J gave up 2 bases, with 11 bases separating them. The germline CDR1 and CDR2 sequences are MNHEY and SVGAGI. This CDR3 reads CASSWQDSQETQYF. The CDR3 DNA reads TGTGCCAGCAGTTGGCAGGACAGTCAAGAGACCCAGTACTTC.

The chain links TRBV25-1 to TRBJ2-5; no firm D call. From germline, CDR1 is MGHDK and CDR2 SYGVNS. The V end lost 5 bases, the J end lost 4 bases, and 17 bases lay between the germline ends. The CDR3 runs 15 residues. Here the CDR3 reads CASSPSPVPGETQYF. In DNA form, the CDR3 reads TGTGCCAGCAGTCCCTCCCCGGTCCCGGGAGAGACCCAGTACTTC.

This clone was recorded once. The chain carries TRBV7-9 and TRBJ1-4; 10 bases fit TRBD1. Losses at the gene ends were 4 bases for V and 6 bases for J; bases not matched to a gene: 8. The CDR3 is 16 residues long. Looked up from germline, CDR1 is SEHNR and CDR2 is FQNEAQ (reference sequence). The CDR3 coding sequence is TGTGCCAGCAGCTGGCAACTGACAGGGGGCGATGAAAAACTGTTTTTT. This codes for CASSWQLTGGDEKLFF.

V is TRBV7-9 and J is TRBJ1-1; TRBD1 matches 9 bases. The CDR3 covers 18 residues. V was clipped by 5 bases and J by 0 bases; unmatched bases: 13. CDR1 is SEHNR, CDR2 FQNEAQ, per germline (reference sequence). The CDR3 DNA follows: TGTGCCAGCAGCGCAACCGGGACAGGGCATCTTTTGAACACTGAAGCTTTCTTT. This codes for CASSATGTGHLLNTEAFF.

This clone was counted only a few times. The gene calls are TRBV5-4 and TRBJ2-2, with a tentative D call TRBD1 (5 bases). The V and J ends lost 2 bases and 5 bases respectively, with 13 bases between them. This CDR3 contains 15 residues. Germline assignment: CDR1 SGHNT and CDR2 YYREEE (reference sequence). The CDR3 reads CASSFGQGWTGELFF. In DNA form, the CDR3 reads TGTGCCAGCAGCTTCGGTCAGGGCTGGACCGGGGAGCTGTTTTTT.

The chain links TRBV20-1 to TRBJ1-6, with D unresolved. V was cut by 7 bases and J by 15 bases, with 10 bases left in between. There are 9 residues in the CDR3. CDR1 is DFQATT and CDR2 is SNEGSKA in the germline V gene (reference sequence). The CDR3 DNA reads TGCAGTGTGCCCCGAGGCCTCCACTTT. It yields the protein CSVPRGLHF.

J is TRBJ2-4 and V is TRBV7-9; TRBD1 matches at 7 bases. Germline CDR1 reads SEHNR; CDR2 reads FQNEAQ (reference sequence). J was trimmed by 8 bases and V by 6 bases; bases with no gene match: 7. This CDR3 region has 13 residues. Here the CDR3 reads CASSSDRIDIQYF. CDR3 coding DNA: TGTGCCAGCAGTTCGGACAGGATCGACATTCAGTACTTC. Combining the CDR3 with reference TRBV7-9 and TRBJ2-4 gives the whole variable domain DTGVSQNPRHKITKRGQNVTFRCDPISEHNRLYWYRQTLGQGPEFLTYFQNEAQLEKSRLLSDRFSAERPKGSFSTLEIQRTEQGDSAMYLCASSSDRIDIQYFGAGTRLSVL.

The chain combines TRBV6-6 with TRBJ2-2; D may be TRBD2 (5 bases). Trimming left V 5 bases short and J 9 bases short, with 10 bases between. The length of the CDR3 is 12 residues. Germline V CDR1 and CDR2: MNHNY, SVGAGI (reference sequence). The DNA of the CDR3 is TGTGCCAGCAGTGACCCGGGGAGGGAGCTGTTTTTT. Translating gives CASSDPGRELFF.

J is TRBJ2-7 and V is TRBV2, with 8 nucleotides matching TRBD2. Germline CDR1 SNHLY, CDR2 FYNNEI. After removal of 1 base from V and 8 bases from J, the junction contained 10 bases not matched to a gene. The CDR3 length is 15 residues. The CDR3 nucleotides are TGTGCCAGCAGTGAAGGCGGCGGGGGGACTACTCAGCAGTACTTC. This codes for CASSEGGGGTTQQYF.

The chain joins TRBV20-1 to TRBJ1-2; no firm D call. CDR1 is DFQATT and CDR2 is SNEGSKA in the germline V gene (reference sequence). The CDR3 is 8 residues long. CDR3 nucleotide sequence: TGCAGGCCGAGGGGCTACACCTTC. Protein product: CRPRGYTF.

The rearrangement links TRBV2 to TRBJ2-7; 11 nucleotides line up with TRBD2. The V segment lost 7 bases and the J segment 1 base; nucleotides outside the gene matches: 3. Germline lookup yields CDR1 SNHLY and CDR2 FYNNEI. The CDR3 runs to 14 residues. The CDR3 spells CASKRTSGSYEQYF. In DNA form, the CDR3 reads TGTGCCAGCAAAAGGACTAGCGGGTCCTACGAGCAGTACTTC.

The chain combines TRBV9 with TRBJ2-7; 9 positions agree with TRBD2. Germline V CDR1 and CDR2: SGDLS, YYNGEE. This CDR3 spans 14 amino acids. V was pared by 3 bases and J by 3 bases, with 4 bases of the junction left unmatched. Here the CDR3 reads CASSAGTSLYEQYF. CDR3 DNA: TGTGCCAGCAGCGCCGGGACTAGCCTCTACGAGCAGTACTTC.

The chain employs TRBV4-3 and TRBJ1-1; no reliable D call. The CDR3 consists of 12 residues. CDR1 and CDR2 from the germline V gene are LGHNA and YSLEER. V was trimmed by 1 base and J by 9 bases, leaving 9 bases between them. CDR3 nucleotides: TGCGCCAGCAGCCAAGGGCAGGCACAAGCTTTCTTT. Translated: CASSQGQAQAFF.

V gene TRBV24-1 combines with J gene TRBJ2-2; TRBD2 might be the D (5 bases). Deletions cut 3 bases from V and 4 bases from J, with 17 bases between. The CDR3 runs to 17 residues. Germline lookup yields CDR1 KGHDR and CDR2 SFDVKD. The CDR3 nucleotides read TGTGCCACCAGTGATGCGCGATGGGGAGCCCTCACCGGGGAGCTGTTTTTT. Its translation is CATSDARWGALTGELFF.

V is TRBV7-9 and J is TRBJ2-5; 10 bases agree with TRBD2. Trimming at V came to 5 bases and at J to 3 bases, leaving 3 bases not matched to a gene. Germline V gene sequence: CDR1 SEHNR, CDR2 FQNEAQ (reference sequence). The CDR3 loop spans 14 amino acids. CDR3 sequence reads: CASSRLAGEETQYF. CDR3 coding DNA: TGTGCCAGCAGCAGGCTAGCGGGGGAAGAGACCCAGTACTTC.

The chain carries TRBV9 and TRBJ2-7, with D perhaps TRBD2 (5 bases). CDR3 length: 14 amino acids. V lost 0 bases, J lost 4 bases, and 11 bases lay in between. The V gene's germline CDR1 is SGDLS and CDR2 YYNGEE. The CDR3 DNA follows: TGTGCCAGCAGCGTAGCCTACGGCGGGTACGAGCAGTACTTC. Translating gives CASSVAYGGYEQYF.

V usage is TRBV6-5 and J usage is TRBJ2-3; 11 bases align to TRBD2. After removal of 6 bases from V and 6 bases from J, the junction contained 5 bases not matched to a gene. CDR3 length: 14 amino acids. The germline gives CDR1 MNHEY, CDR2 SVGAGI. CDR3: CASRPSGGRDTQYF. The CDR3 DNA is TGTGCCAGCAGGCCTAGCGGGGGGCGTGATACGCAGTATTTT.

CDR3 amino acids: CSVVPGNSYEQYF. CDR3 DNA: TGCAGCGTTGTACCAGGGAACTCCTACGAGCAGTACTTC. This chain links TRBV29-1 with TRBJ2-7; TRBD1 is a possible D gene (5 bases). V was clipped by 4 bases and J by 0 bases, with 10 bases between them. Germline V CDR1 and CDR2: SQVTM, ANQGSEA. The CDR3 consists of 13 residues.

The chain has TRBV6-5 and TRBJ2-7; 7 bases agree with TRBD2. V lost 1 base to trimming and J lost 3 bases; unmatched junction nucleotides: 6. The CDR3 extends over 15 amino acids. In germline, CDR1 is MNHEY, CDR2 SVGAGI. The CDR3 region is CASSYYPGGNYEQYF. CDR3 coding DNA: TGTGCCAGCAGTTACTATCCCGGGGGGAACTACGAGCAGTACTTC.

The CDR3 is CASSADSSNYGYTF. The CDR3 DNA reads as TGTGCCAGCTCAGCGGACAGTTCTAACTATGGCTACACCTTC. J is TRBJ1-2 and V is TRBV18; D perhaps matches TRBD1 (6 bases). The CDR3 consists of 14 residues. V lost 5 bases and J 0 bases, leaving 10 bases between the germline ends. Germline V gene sequence: CDR1 KGHSH, CDR2 LQKENI.

In this sample, this clone turned up once. For the CDR3, the DNA is TGTGCCTGGAGGCGGCGGGGAGGCGCAGATACGCAGTATTTT. Translated, it gives CAWRRRGGADTQYF. This sequence joins TRBV30 and TRBJ2-3; D possibly corresponds to TRBD2 (6 bases). V was cut by 3 bases and J by 4 bases, with 14 bases left in between. Germline CDR1 GTSNPN, CDR2 SVGIG (reference sequence). CDR3 length equals 14 residues.